These 11 T cell receptor beta chains were all obtained from the same sample, sequenced in a study of blood T cell repertoires in COVID-19. TCRdb's copy holds only in-frame clones and misses some; the assay was immunoSEQ multiplex PCR. The table shows about 150,000 clones, with approximately 86% occurring only once. The specimen was peripheral blood. These receptor sequences come from a man between 60 and 75 years old with COVID-19, enrolled during active disease.

This chain connects TRBV15 to TRBJ2-2; TRBD2 agrees at 8 bases. Losses at the gene ends were 2 bases for V and 7 bases for J; bases not matched to a gene: 6. This CDR3 has 15 amino acids. Germline CDR1 LNHNV, CDR2 YYDKDF (reference sequence). The CDR3 sequence: CATSRRTSWDGELFF. The CDR3 nucleotides read TGTGCCACCAGCAGAAGGACTAGCTGGGACGGGGAGCTGTTTTTT. The variable domain in full, completed from reference TRBV15 and TRBJ2-2, reads DAMVIQNPRYQVTQFGKPVTLSCSQTLNHNVMYWYQQKSSQAPKLLFHYYDKDFNNEADTPDNFQSRRPNTSFCFLDIRSPGLGDTAMYLCATSRRTSWDGELFFGEGSRLTVL.

The gene calls are TRBV28 and TRBJ2-4, with 7 bases matching TRBD1. CDR1 and CDR2 (germline): MDHEN, SYDVKM. With V trimmed by 7 bases and J by 4 bases, 7 bases remained unmatched. The CDR3 consists of 14 residues. The chain's CDR3 is CASTTLGQKNIQYF. In nucleotides, the CDR3 is TGTGCCAGCACAACCTTGGGACAGAAAAACATTCAGTACTTC.

This sequence joins TRBV7-2 and TRBJ1-2; 8 bases match TRBD1. There are 14 residues in the CDR3. Germline-derived CDR1 and CDR2 are SGHTA and FQGNSA. The trim removed 4 bases at V and 3 bases at J, leaving 4 bases unmatched. CDR3 sequence (DNA): TGTGCCAGCAGCTCTTCGACAGGGGACTATGGCTACACCTTC. Its protein is CASSSSTGDYGYTF.

As for this clone: Sequence at one end of the junction differs from germline and may be a read error. The chain combines TRBV6-1 with TRBJ1-2, with D perhaps matching TRBD1 (5 bases). The germline V gene encodes CDR1 MNHNS and CDR2 SASEGT. This CDR3 has 13 residues. In nucleotides, the CDR3 is TGTGCCAGCAGTGAACCCACGGGCAGGGCTCTCCCATTC. The encoded protein is CASSEPTGRALPF.

J is TRBJ2-7 and V is TRBV6-2 or TRBV6-3; D remains ambiguous. With 2 bases removed from V and 3 bases from J, the gap between germline ends came to 8 bases. Germline values: CDR1 MNHEY, CDR2 SVGEGT. The CDR3 is 13 amino acids. The CDR3 protein is CASSYVPGYEQYF. In DNA form, the CDR3 reads TGTGCCAGCAGTTACGTCCCCGGCTACGAGCAGTACTTC.

The gene calls are TRBV19 and TRBJ2-1, with TRBD1 identical over 7 bases. J lost 5 bases, V lost 6 bases, and 4 bases had no gene match. Germline V gives CDR1 LNHDA, CDR2 SQIVND (reference sequence). The CDR3 sequence is 13 residues long. CDR3 bases: TGTGCCAGTAGGGGGACAGCCCACAATGAGCAGTTCTTC. The encoded protein is CASRGTAHNEQFF.

The chain recombines TRBV19 with TRBJ1-5; D remains ambiguous. CDR1 and CDR2 from the germline V gene are LNHDA and SQIVND (reference sequence). The CDR3 extends over 15 amino acids. Trimming removed 3 bases from V and 1 base from J, with 10 bases in between. DNA of the CDR3: TGTGCCAGTAGTATCGAGGGAAGAAGCAATCAGCCCCAGCATTTT. It yields the protein CASSIEGRSNQPQHF.

The genes are TRBV6-2 or TRBV6-3 and TRBJ2-7, with D maybe TRBD1 (5 bases). This CDR3 comprises 13 residues. V was trimmed by 3 bases and J by 3 bases, leaving 9 bases between them. Looked up from germline, CDR1 is MNHEY and CDR2 is SVGEGT. The CDR3 is CASSYLQGYEQYF. The CDR3 DNA reads TGTGCCAGCAGTTATCTCCAGGGCTACGAGCAGTACTTC.

This chain joins TRBV6-1 and TRBJ1-1; D not certain. Trimming pared 0 bases from V and 4 bases from J, leaving 12 bases between. CDR1 MNHNS and CDR2 SASEGT come from the germline V gene. CDR3 length equals 15 residues. DNA for the CDR3: TGTGCCAGCAGTGAAGCGCTTCGACGGGGCACTGAAGCTTTCTTT. Translation: CASSEALRRGTEAFF.

The chain employs TRBV27 and TRBJ2-7; 10 positions match TRBD2. This CDR3 has 16 residues. Germline CDR1 reads MNHEY; CDR2 reads SMNVEV (reference sequence). J lost 3 bases, V lost 0 bases, and 5 bases had no gene match. CDR3 amino acids: CASSLSGLAGVYEQYF. CDR3 coding DNA: TGTGCCAGCAGTTTATCCGGCCTAGCGGGGGTCTACGAGCAGTACTTC.

The chain has TRBV12-2 and TRBJ1-2; TRBD1, the table's D call, lacks a check against the DNA. TRBV12-2 is flagged as a pseudogene. This CDR3 has 14 residues. CDR3 sequence: CASRLVSRGRGYTF. As DNA, the CDR3 is TGTGCAAGTCGCTTAGTGTCTAGGGGCCGGGGCTACACCTTC.